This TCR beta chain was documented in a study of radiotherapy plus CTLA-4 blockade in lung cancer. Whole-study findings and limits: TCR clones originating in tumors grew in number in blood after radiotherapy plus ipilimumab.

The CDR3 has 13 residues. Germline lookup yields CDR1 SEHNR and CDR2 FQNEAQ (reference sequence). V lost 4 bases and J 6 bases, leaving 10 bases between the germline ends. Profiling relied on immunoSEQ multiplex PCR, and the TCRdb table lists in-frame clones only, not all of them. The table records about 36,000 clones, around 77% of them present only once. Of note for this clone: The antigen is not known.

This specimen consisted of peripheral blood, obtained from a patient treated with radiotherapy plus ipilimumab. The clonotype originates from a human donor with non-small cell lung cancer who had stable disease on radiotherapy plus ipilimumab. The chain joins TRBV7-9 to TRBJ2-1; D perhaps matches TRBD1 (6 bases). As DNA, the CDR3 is TGTGCCAGCAGCTCACAGGGCCGCAATGAGCAGTTCTTC. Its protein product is CASSSQGRNEQFF.